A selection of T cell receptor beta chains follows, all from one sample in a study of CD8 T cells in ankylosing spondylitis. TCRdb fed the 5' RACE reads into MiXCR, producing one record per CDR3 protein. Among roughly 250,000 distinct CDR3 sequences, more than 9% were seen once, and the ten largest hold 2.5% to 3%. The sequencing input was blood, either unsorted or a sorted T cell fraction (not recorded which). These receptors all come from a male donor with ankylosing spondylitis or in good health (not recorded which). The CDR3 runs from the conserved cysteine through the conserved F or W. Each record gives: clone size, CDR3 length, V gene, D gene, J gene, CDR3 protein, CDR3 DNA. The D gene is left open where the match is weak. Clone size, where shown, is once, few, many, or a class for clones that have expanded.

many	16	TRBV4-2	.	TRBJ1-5	CASSQDLDYGNQPQHF	TGTGCCAGCAGCCAAGATCTGGATTATGGCAATCAGCCCCAGCATTTT
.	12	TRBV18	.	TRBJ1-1	CASSPWTLEAFF	TGTGCCAGCTCACCGTGGACACTCGAAGCTTTCTTT
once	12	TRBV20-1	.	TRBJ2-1	CSAPLGASEQFF	TGCAGTGCCCCCCTGGGAGCGAGTGAGCAGTTCTTC
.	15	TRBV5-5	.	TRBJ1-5	CASSLEQGSNQPQHF	TGTGCCAGCAGCTTGGAACAGGGAAGCAATCAGCCCCAGCATTTT
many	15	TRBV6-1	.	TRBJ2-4	CATRDWGVAKNIQYF	TGTGCCACCAGGGATTGGGGGGTAGCCAAAAACATTCAGTACTTC
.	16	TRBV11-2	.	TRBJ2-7	CASSLGRNVRTYEQYF	TGTGCCAGCAGCTTAGGGCGGAATGTGCGTACCTACGAGCAGTACTTC
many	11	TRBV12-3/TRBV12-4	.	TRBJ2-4	CASSLINIQYF	TGTGCCAGCAGTCTGATAAACATTCAGTACTTC
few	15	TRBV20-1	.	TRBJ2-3	CSAALRNGYTDTQYF	TGCAGTGCCGCACTTAGGAACGGGTACACAGATACGCAGTATTTT
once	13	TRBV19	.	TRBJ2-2	CASSIEGTEELFF	TGTGCCAGTAGTATAGAGGGAACCGAGGAGCTGTTTTTT
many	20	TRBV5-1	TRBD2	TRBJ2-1	CASSLRGGGLAGGFYNEQFF	TGCGCCAGCAGCTTGAGGGGGGGAGGTCTAGCGGGAGGTTTCTACAATGAGCAGTTCTTC
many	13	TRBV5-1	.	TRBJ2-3	CASSLGAPDTQYF	TGCGCCAGCAGCTTGGGGGCCCCAGATACGCAGTATTTT
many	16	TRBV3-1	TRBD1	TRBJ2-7	CASSPSPGTGIYEQYF	TGTGCCAGCAGCCCCTCACCCGGGACAGGGATTTACGAGCAGTACTTC
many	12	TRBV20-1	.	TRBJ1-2	CSAREEGYGYTF	TGCAGTGCTAGAGAGGAAGGGTATGGCTACACCTTC
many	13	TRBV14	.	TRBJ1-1	CASSQDQNTEAFF	TGTGCCAGCAGCCAAGATCAGAACACTGAAGCTTTCTTT
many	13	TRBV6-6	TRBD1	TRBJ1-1	CASSGQGDPEAFF	TGTGCCAGCAGTGGACAGGGGGACCCTGAAGCTTTCTTT
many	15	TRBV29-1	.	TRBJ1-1	CSVRVGGSRNTEAFF	TGCAGCGTTAGGGTCGGGGGCAGCCGAAACACTGAAGCTTTCTTT
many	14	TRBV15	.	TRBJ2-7	CATSREGRSYEQYF	TGTGCCACCAGCAGAGAGGGACGGTCCTACGAGCAGTACTTC
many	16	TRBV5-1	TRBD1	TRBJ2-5	CASSLRTGGPGETQYF	TGCGCCAGCAGCCTTCGGACAGGGGGCCCGGGAGAGACCCAGTACTTC
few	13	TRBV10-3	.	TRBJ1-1	CAISGGANTEAFF	TGTGCCATCAGTGGGGGAGCGAACACTGAAGCTTTCTTT
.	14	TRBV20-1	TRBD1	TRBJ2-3	CSARGQGARDTQYF	TGCAGTGCTCGAGGACAGGGGGCAAGAGATACGCAGTATTTT
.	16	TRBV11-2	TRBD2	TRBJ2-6	CASYGGGTSGANVLTF	TGTGCCAGCTACGGCGGGGGGACCTCTGGGGCCAACGTCCTGACTTTC
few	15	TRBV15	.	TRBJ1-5	CATSRGLGQNQPQHF	TGTGCCACCAGCAGAGGGTTAGGACAGAATCAGCCCCAGCATTTT
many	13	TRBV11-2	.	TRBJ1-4	CASSGAVNEKLFF	TGTGCCAGCAGCGGGGCCGTTAATGAAAAACTGTTTTTT
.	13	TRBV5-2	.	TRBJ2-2	CAMGFGVTGELFF	TGTGCCATGGGCTTTGGGGTCACCGGGGAGCTGTTTTTT
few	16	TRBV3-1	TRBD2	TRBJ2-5	CASSQGLAGGVETQYF	TGTGCCAGCAGCCAAGGACTAGCGGGAGGGGTAGAGACCCAGTACTTC
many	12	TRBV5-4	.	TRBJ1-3	CASSPDLNTIYF	TGTGCCAGCAGCCCGGACCTTAACACCATATATTTT
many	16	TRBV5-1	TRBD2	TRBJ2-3	CASSSGGRASTDTQYF	TGCGCCAGCAGCTCTGGAGGGAGGGCTAGCACAGATACGCAGTATTTT
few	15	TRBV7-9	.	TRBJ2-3	CASSLGERVTDTQYF	TGTGCCAGCAGCTTAGGAGAGCGGGTCACAGATACGCAGTATTTT
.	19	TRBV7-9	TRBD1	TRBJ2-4	CASSLETGSRYGAKNIQYF	TGTGCCAGCAGCTTAGAGACAGGGTCTCGGTACGGGGCCAAAAACATTCAGTACTTC
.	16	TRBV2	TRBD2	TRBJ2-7	CASRGLAGGTSYEQYF	TGTGCCAGCAGAGGGCTAGCGGGAGGAACCTCCTACGAGCAGTACTTC
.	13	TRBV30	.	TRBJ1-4	CAWSSGTREKLFF	TGTGCCTGGAGTTCGGGGACTCGTGAAAAACTGTTTTTT
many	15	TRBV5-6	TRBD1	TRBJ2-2	CASSLGDRVPGELFF	TGTGCCAGCAGCTTGGGGGACAGGGTCCCCGGGGAGCTGTTTTTT
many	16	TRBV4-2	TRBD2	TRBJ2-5	CASSQEGLAGVGTQYF	TGTGCCAGCAGCCAAGAGGGACTAGCGGGAGTCGGAACCCAGTACTTC
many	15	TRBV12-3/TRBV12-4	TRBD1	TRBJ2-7	CASSNRDRDSHEQYF	TGTGCCAGCAGCAACCGGGACAGGGACTCCCACGAGCAGTACTTC
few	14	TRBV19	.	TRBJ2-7	CASSIVGGDYEQYF	TGTGCCAGTAGTATAGTCGGCGGGGACTACGAGCAGTACTTC
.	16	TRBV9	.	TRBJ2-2	CASSGGGPTYTGELFF	TGTGCCAGCAGCGGGGGGGGCCCCACATACACCGGGGAGCTGTTTTTT
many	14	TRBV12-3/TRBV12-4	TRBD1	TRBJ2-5	CASSFGTVKETQYF	TGTGCCAGCAGTTTCGGGACAGTCAAAGAGACCCAGTACTTC
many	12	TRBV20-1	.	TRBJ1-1	CSATQGNTEAFF	TGCAGTGCTACCCAGGGGAACACTGAAGCTTTCTTT
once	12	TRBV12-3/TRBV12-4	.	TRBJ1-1	CASSLKRAEAFF	TGTGCCAGCAGTTTAAAAAGGGCTGAAGCTTTCTTT
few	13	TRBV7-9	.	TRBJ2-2	CASSLSETGELFF	TGTGCCAGCAGCTTATCCGAGACCGGGGAGCTGTTTTTT
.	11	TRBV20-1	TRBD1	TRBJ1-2	CSAHDRGGYTF	TGCAGTGCTCACGACAGGGGAGGCTACACCTTC
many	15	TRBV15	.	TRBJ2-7	CATSRNRDGRGEQYF	TGTGCCACCAGCAGGAATAGGGACGGCCGGGGCGAGCAGTACTTC
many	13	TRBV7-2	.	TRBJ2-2	CASSIWTPGELFF	TGTGCCAGCAGCATATGGACACCCGGGGAGCTGTTTTTT
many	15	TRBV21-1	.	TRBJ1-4	CASSKGKTVMKNCFF	.
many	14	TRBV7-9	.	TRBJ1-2	CASSLGPGPNGYTF	TGTGCCAGCAGCTTAGGTCCAGGGCCTAATGGCTACACCTTC
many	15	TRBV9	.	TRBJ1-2	CASSPRPTGTYGYTF	TGTGCCAGCAGCCCCCGCCCCACAGGCACCTATGGCTACACCTTC
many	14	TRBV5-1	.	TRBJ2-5	CASSMGSGGETQYF	TGCGCCAGCAGCATGGGCTCCGGCGGAGAGACCCAGTACTTC
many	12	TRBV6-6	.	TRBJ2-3	CASSYSPDTQYF	TGTGCCAGCAGTTACTCGCCAGATACGCAGTATTTT
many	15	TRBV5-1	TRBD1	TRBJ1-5	CASSIRDSRNQPQHF	TGCGCCAGCAGCATCCGGGACAGCAGAAATCAGCCCCAGCATTTT
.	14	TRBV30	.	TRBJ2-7	CAWSGRQFYYEQYF	TGTGCCTGGAGTGGGAGACAGTTTTACTACGAGCAGTACTTC
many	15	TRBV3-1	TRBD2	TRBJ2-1	CASSFSGGGYNEQFF	TGTGCCAGCAGCTTTAGCGGGGGGGGTTACAATGAGCAGTTCTTC